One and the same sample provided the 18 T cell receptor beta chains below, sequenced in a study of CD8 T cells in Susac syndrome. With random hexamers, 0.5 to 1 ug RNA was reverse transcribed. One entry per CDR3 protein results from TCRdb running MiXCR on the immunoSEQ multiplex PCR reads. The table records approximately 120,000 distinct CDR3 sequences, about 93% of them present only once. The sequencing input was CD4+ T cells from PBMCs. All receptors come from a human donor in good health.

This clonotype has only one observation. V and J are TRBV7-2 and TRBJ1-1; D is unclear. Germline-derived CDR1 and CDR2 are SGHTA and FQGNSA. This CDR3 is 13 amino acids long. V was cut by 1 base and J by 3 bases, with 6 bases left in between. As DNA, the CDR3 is TGTGCCAGCAGCTTAGGGTGGGACACTGAAGCTTTCTTT. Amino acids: CASSLGWDTEAFF.

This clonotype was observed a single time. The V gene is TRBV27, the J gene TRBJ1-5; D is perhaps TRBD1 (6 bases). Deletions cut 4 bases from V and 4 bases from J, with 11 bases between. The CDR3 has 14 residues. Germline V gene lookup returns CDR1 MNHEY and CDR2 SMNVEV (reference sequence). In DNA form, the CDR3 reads TGTGCCAGCAGTTGGGGGGGCCCGAATCAGCCCCAGCATTTT. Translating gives CASSWGGPNQPQHF.

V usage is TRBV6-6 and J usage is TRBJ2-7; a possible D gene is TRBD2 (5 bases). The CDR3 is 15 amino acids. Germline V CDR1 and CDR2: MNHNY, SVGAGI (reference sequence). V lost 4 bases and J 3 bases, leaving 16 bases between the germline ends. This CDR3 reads CASSSSFGENYEQYF. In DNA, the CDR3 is TGTGCCAGCAGTTCCTCTTTTGGGGAGAACTACGAGCAGTACTTC.

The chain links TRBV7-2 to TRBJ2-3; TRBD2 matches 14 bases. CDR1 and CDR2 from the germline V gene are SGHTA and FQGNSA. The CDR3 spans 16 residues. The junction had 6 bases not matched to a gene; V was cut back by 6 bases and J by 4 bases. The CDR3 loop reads CASRAGTSGRADTQYF. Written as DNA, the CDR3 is TGTGCCAGCAGGGCAGGGACTAGCGGGAGAGCAGATACGCAGTATTTT.

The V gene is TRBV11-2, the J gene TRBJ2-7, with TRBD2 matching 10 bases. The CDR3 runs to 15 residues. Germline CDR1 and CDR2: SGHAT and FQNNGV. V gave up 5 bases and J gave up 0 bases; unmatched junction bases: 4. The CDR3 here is CASSPSGRASYEQYF. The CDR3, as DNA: TGTGCCAGCAGCCCCAGCGGGAGGGCCTCCTACGAGCAGTACTTC. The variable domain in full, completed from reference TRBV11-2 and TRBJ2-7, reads EAGVAQSPRYKIIEKRQSVAFWCNPISGHATLYWYQQILGQGPKLLIQFQNNGVVDDSQLPKDRFSAERLKGVDSTLKIQPAKLEDSAVYLCASSPSGRASYEQYFGPGTRLTVT.

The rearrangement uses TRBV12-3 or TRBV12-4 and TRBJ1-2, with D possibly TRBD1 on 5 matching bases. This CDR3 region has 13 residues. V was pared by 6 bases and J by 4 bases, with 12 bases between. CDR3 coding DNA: TGTGCCAGCAGACCCGACAGAAGCTATGGCTACACCTTC. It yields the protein CASRPDRSYGYTF.

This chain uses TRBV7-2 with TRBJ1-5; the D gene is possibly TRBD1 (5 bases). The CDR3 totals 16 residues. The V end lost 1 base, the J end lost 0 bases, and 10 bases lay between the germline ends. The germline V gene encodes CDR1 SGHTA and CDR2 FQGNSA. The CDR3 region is CASSLERGNSNQPQHF. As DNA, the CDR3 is TGTGCCAGCAGCTTAGAACGGGGGAATAGCAATCAGCCCCAGCATTTT.

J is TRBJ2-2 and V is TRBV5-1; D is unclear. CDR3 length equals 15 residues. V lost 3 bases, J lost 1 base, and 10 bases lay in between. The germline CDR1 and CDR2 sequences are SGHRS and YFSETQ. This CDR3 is CASSWSAVNTGELFF. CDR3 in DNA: TGCGCCAGCAGCTGGTCAGCCGTGAACACCGGGGAGCTGTTTTTT. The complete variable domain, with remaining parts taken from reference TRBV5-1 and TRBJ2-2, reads KAGVTQTPRYLIKTRGQQVTLSCSPISGHRSVSWYQQTPGQGLQFLFEYFSETQRNKGNFPGRFSGRQFSNSRSEMNVSTLELGDSALYLCASSWSAVNTGELFFGEGSRLTVL.

The CDR3 protein is CASSYGRGLEAFF. The CDR3 nucleotides read TGTGCCAGCAGTTATGGGCGAGGACTCGAAGCTTTCTTT. The chain joins TRBV6-2 or TRBV6-3 to TRBJ1-1; D gene unclear. Germline CDR1 reads MNHEY; CDR2 reads SVGEGT. This CDR3 is built from 13 residues. V lost 3 bases and J 8 bases, leaving 13 bases between the germline ends.

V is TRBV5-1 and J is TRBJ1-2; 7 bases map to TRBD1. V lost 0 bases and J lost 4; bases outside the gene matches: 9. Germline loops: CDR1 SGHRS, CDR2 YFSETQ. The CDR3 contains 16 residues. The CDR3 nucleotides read TGCGCCAGCAGCTTGGGGACAGGAATAATAACCTATGGCTACACCTTC. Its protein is CASSLGTGIITYGYTF.

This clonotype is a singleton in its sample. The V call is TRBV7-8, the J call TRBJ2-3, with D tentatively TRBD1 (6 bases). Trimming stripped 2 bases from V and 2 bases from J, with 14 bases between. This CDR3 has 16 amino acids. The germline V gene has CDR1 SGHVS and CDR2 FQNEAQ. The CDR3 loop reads CASSLFQGQTTDTQYF. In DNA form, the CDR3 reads TGTGCCAGCAGCTTATTCCAGGGGCAGACCACAGATACGCAGTATTTT.

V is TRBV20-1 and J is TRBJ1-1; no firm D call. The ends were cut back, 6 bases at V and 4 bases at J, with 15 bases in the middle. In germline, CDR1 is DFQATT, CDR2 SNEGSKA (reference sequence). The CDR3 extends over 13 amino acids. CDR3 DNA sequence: TGCAGTGCCCCACGGGGTCCGGGCACTGAAGCTTTCTTT. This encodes CSAPRGPGTEAFF.

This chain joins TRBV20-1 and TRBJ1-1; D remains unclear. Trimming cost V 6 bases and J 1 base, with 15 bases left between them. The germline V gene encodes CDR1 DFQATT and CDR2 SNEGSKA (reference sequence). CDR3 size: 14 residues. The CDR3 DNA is TGCAGTGCCCCCGCCGAACAATCGAACACTGAAGCTTTCTTT. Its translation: CSAPAEQSNTEAFF.

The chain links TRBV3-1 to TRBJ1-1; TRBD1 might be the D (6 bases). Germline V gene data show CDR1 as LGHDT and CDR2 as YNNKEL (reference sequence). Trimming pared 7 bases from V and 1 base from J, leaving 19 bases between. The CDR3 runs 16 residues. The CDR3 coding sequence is TGTGCCAGCATCCACCATAGGGGGGGCTCGAACACTGAAGCTTTCTTT. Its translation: CASIHHRGGSNTEAFF.

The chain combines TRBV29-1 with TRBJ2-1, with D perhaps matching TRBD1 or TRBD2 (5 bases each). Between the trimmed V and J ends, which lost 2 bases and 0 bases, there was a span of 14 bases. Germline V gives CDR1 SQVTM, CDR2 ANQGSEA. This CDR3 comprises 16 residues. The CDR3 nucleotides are TGCAGCGTTGAATCTTTCGAGGGGAGCTCCTACAATGAGCAGTTCTTC. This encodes CSVESFEGSSYNEQFF.

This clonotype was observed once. CDR3 loop: CASSFGGRDTDTQYF. The DNA of the CDR3 is TGTGCCAGCAGCTTCGGAGGGCGCGACACAGATACGCAGTATTTT. V gene TRBV7-2 combines with J gene TRBJ2-3, with D possibly being TRBD2 (6 bases). CDR3 length equals 15 residues. Germline V CDR1 and CDR2: SGHTA, FQGNSA. V was pared by 3 bases and J by 2 bases, with 12 bases between.

CDR3 protein: CASSEGLDTDTQYF. CDR3 nucleotide sequence: TGTGCCAGCAGTGAGGGACTAGACACAGATACGCAGTATTTT. The rearrangement joins TRBV2 to TRBJ2-3; 8 bases agree with TRBD2. The CDR3 runs to 14 residues. CDR1 and CDR2 from the germline V gene are SNHLY and FYNNEI. Trimming cost V 3 bases and J 2 bases; bases outside gene matches: 1. The whole variable domain, filled in from reference TRBV2 and TRBJ2-3, reads EPEVTQTPSHQVTQMGQEVILRCVPISNHLYFYWYRQILGQKVEFLVSFYNNEISEKSEIFDDQFSVERPDGSNFTLKIRSTKLEDSAMYFCASSEGLDTDTQYFGPGTRLTVL.

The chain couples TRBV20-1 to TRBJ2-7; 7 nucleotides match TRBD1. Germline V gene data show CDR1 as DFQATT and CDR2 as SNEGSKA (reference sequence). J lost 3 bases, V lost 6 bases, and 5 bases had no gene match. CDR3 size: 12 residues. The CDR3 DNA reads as TGCAGTGCGTGGGACAGTTACTACGAGCAGTACTTC. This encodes CSAWDSYYEQYF.